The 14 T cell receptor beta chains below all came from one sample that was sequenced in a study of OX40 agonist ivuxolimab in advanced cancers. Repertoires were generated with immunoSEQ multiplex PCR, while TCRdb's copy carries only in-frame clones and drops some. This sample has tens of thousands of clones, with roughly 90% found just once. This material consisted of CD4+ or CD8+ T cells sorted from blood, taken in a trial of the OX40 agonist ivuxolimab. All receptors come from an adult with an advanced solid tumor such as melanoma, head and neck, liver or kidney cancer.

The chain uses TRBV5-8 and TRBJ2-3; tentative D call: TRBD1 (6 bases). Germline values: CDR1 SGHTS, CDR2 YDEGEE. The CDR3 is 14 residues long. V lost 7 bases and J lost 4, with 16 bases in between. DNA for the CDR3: TGTGCCAGCCTGGGCAGGGGAAGTTCAGATACGCAGTATTTT. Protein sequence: CASLGRGSSDTQYF.

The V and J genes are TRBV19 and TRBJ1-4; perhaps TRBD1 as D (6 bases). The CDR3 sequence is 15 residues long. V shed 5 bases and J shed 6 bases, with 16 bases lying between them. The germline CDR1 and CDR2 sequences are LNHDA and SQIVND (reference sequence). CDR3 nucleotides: TGTGCCAGTAGTGCCACGGGGGGCGCATATGAAAAACTGTTTTTT. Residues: CASSATGGAYEKLFF.

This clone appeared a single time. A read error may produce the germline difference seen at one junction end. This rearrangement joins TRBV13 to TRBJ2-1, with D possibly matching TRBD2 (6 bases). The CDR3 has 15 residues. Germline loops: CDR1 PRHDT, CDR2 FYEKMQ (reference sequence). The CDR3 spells CTSSASGRSYNEQFF. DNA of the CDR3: TGTACCAGCAGCGCCAGCGGGCGCTCCTACAATGAGCAGTTCTTC.

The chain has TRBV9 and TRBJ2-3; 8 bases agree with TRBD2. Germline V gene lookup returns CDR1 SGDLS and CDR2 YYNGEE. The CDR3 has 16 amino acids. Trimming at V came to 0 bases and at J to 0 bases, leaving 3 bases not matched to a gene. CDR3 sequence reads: CASSVAGGASTDTQYF. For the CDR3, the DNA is TGTGCCAGCAGCGTAGCCGGGGGGGCGAGCACAGATACGCAGTATTTT.

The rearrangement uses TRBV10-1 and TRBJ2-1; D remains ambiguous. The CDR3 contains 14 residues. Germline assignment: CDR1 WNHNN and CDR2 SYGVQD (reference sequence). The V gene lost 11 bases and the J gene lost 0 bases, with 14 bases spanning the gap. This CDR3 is CAPPTESSYNEQFF. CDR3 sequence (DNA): TGCGCCCCCCCCACAGAGAGCTCCTACAATGAGCAGTTCTTC.

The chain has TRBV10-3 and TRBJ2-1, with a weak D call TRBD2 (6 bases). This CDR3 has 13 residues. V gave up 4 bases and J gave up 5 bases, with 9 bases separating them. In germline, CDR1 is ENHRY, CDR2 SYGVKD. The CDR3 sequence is CAISGGLDNEQFF. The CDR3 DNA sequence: TGTGCCATCAGTGGGGGACTCGACAATGAGCAGTTCTTC.

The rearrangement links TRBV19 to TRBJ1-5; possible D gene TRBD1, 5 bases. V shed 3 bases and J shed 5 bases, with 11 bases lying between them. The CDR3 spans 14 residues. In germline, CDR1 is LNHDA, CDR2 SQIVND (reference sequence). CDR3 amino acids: CASSIGADYQPQHF. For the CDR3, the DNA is TGTGCCAGTAGTATTGGGGCAGATTATCAGCCCCAGCATTTT.

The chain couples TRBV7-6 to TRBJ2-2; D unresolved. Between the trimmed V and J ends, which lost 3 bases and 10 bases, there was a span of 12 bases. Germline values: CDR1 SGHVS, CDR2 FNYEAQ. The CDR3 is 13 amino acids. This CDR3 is CASSLRLDQELFF. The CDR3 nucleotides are TGTGCCAGCAGCTTGAGGTTGGATCAGGAGCTGTTTTTT.

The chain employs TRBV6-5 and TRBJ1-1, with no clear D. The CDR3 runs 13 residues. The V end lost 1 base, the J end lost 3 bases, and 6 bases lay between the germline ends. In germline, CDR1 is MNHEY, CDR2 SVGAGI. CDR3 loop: CASSYWIDTEAFF. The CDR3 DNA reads TGTGCCAGCAGTTACTGGATCGACACTGAAGCTTTCTTT.

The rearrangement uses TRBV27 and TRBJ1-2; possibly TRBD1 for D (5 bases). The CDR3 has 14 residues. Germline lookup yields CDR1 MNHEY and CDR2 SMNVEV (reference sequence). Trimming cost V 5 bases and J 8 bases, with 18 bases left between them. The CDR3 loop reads CASSIEQAAGGYTF. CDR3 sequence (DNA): TGTGCCAGCAGTATAGAACAGGCTGCAGGAGGCTACACCTTC.

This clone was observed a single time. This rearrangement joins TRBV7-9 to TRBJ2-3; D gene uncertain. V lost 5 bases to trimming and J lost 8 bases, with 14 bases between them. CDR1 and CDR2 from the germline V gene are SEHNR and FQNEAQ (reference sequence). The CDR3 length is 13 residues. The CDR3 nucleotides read TGTGCCAGCAGCCCCGGCGAGGCCCCTACGCAGTATTTT. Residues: CASSPGEAPTQYF.

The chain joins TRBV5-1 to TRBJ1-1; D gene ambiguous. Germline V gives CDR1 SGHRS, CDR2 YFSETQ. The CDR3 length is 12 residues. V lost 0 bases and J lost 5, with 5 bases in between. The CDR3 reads CASSLEGTEAFF. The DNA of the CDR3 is TGCGCCAGCAGCTTGGAAGGAACTGAAGCTTTCTTT.

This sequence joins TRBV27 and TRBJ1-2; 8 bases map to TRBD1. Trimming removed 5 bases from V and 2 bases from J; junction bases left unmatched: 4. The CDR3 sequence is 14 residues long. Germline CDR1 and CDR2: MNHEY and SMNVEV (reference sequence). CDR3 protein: CASSQDRVNYGYTF. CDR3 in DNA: TGTGCCAGCAGTCAGGACAGGGTAAACTATGGCTACACCTTC.

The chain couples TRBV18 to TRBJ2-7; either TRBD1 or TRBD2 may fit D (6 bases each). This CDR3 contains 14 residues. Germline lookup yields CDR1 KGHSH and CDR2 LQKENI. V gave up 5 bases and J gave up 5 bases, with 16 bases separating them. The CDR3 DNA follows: TGTGCCAGCTCAGAACTTTTAGGGGGGAACGAGCAGTACTTC. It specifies CASSELLGGNEQYF.